Presented here are 12 T cell receptor beta chains from one specimen sequenced in a study of T cells after yellow fever vaccination. TCRdb reanalysed the 5' RACE reads using MiXCR and keeps one entry per CDR3 protein. The sample has nearly 45,000 distinct CDR3 sequences, about 7% seen once. The starting material was CD8+ T cells not binding an NS4B(214-222) dextramer, sorted from PBMCs, obtained 45 days after the yellow fever booster vaccination. The receptors here all came from a man aged 25-45 years who received the YFV17D yellow fever vaccine.

This clonotype came up a few times. CDR3 region: CASSQGRDYPNTGELFF. CDR3 bases: TGTGCCAGCAGCCAAGGCCGGGACTACCCCAACACCGGGGAGCTGTTTTTT. The V gene is TRBV3-1, the J gene TRBJ2-2; 7 nucleotides match TRBD2. The trim removed 1 base at V and 2 bases at J, leaving 7 bases unmatched. Germline assignment: CDR1 LGHDT and CDR2 YNNKEL (reference sequence). This CDR3 region has 17 residues.

This clonotype was observed many times. V and J are TRBV6-2 or TRBV6-3 and TRBJ2-7; D gene unclear. From germline, CDR1 is MNHEY and CDR2 SVGEGT. CDR3 size: 12 residues. The V end lost 2 bases, the J end lost 9 bases, and 11 bases lay between the germline ends. The CDR3: CASSYGVGSQYF. In nucleotides, the CDR3 is TGTGCCAGCAGTTACGGGGTGGGATCGCAGTACTTC.

This clonotype was observed many times. The chain combines TRBV11-2 with TRBJ2-3; no definite D call. Germline V gene lookup returns CDR1 SGHAT and CDR2 FQNNGV. The CDR3 contains 13 residues. V shed 3 bases and J shed 3 bases, with 7 bases lying between them. The CDR3 sequence: CASSFVRTDTQYF. The DNA for the CDR3 is TGTGCCAGCAGCTTCGTCCGAACAGATACGCAGTATTTT.

This clonotype has ten or more counts. The rearrangement links TRBV7-2 to TRBJ2-3; 12 nucleotides match TRBD2. V lost 5 bases and J lost 2; bases outside the gene matches: 8. Germline CDR1 is SGHTA and CDR2 is FQGNSA. The CDR3 spans 17 residues. CDR3 DNA sequence: TGTGCCAGCAGCGTGACTAGCGGGAGTTCTCTCACAGATACGCAGTATTTT. Translated: CASSVTSGSSLTDTQYF.

As to this clonotype: This sequence may be a read error, since a much larger clone differs from it by one base. The CDR3 here is CASTSTLGVRAWETQYF. The CDR3 DNA is TGTGCCAGCACCTCAACCCTTGGCGTGAGGGCCTGGGAGACCCAGTACTTC. The chain links TRBV12-3 or TRBV12-4 to TRBJ2-5, with D possibly TRBD2 on 5 matching bases. CDR3 length: 17 residues. Trimming removed 7 bases from V and 5 bases from J, with 26 bases in between.

J is TRBJ2-5 and V is TRBV20-1; D is uncertain. Germline CDR1 reads DFQATT; CDR2 reads SNEGSKA (reference sequence). V was pared by 4 bases and J by 2 bases, with 11 bases between. The CDR3 totals 13 residues. CDR3 sequence reads: CSAIFSYQETQYF. In DNA form, the CDR3 reads TGCAGTGCTATTTTCTCCTATCAAGAGACCCAGTACTTC.

In its sample, this clonotype was seen many times. Here the CDR3 reads CASSPPAGANVLTF. The CDR3 DNA reads TGTGCCAGCAGTCCCCCGGCTGGGGCCAACGTCCTGACTTTC. The genes are TRBV28 and TRBJ2-6; no firm D call. CDR1 and CDR2 (germline): MDHEN, SYDVKM. The CDR3 consists of 14 residues. The ends were cut back, 5 bases at V and 2 bases at J, with 7 bases in the middle.

On this clonotype itself: A read error may explain this, as a much larger clone is one base away. This chain links TRBV7-8 with TRBJ2-2, with unresolved D. Trimming removed 5 bases from V and 6 bases from J, with 13 bases in between. Looked up from germline, CDR1 is SGHVS and CDR2 is FQNEAQ. The CDR3 is 14 residues long. The DNA of the CDR3 is TGTGCCAGCAGCGCTGACTCGGCATCCGGGGAGCTGTTTTTT. Translating gives CASSADSASGELFF.

This clonotype was counted many times. V gene TRBV3-1 combines with J gene TRBJ2-3, with D unresolved. The CDR3 sequence is 14 residues long. CDR1 and CDR2 from the germline V gene are LGHDT and YNNKEL (reference sequence). The V end was cut by 0 bases, the J end by 2 bases, with 6 bases between. CDR3 loop: CASSQESATDTQYF. The DNA of the CDR3 is TGTGCCAGCAGCCAAGAATCAGCCACAGATACGCAGTATTTT.

This clonotype was seen only a few times. The J gene is TRBJ1-2, the V gene TRBV7-9; 7 bases align to TRBD1. Germline V gene lookup returns CDR1 SEHNR and CDR2 FQNEAQ (reference sequence). This CDR3 has 14 amino acids. Trimming at V came to 6 bases and at J to 8 bases, leaving 12 bases not matched to a gene. This CDR3 reads CASRPMGQHGGYTF. DNA for the CDR3: TGTGCCAGCAGGCCTATGGGACAGCACGGGGGCTACACCTTC.

On this clonotype: A much larger clone sits a single nucleotide away, making a read error possible. The chain employs TRBV11-2 and TRBJ2-3; no clear D. V lost 5 bases and J lost 3, with 9 bases in between. The germline V gene encodes CDR1 SGHAT and CDR2 FQNNGV. The CDR3 has 13 residues. The DNA of the CDR3 is TGTGCCAGCAGCCTCGTCCGAACAGATACGCAGTATTTT. Its protein product is CASSLVRTDTQYF.

This clonotype appeared many times. The genes are TRBV6-1 and TRBJ1-1; TRBD1 matches at 8 bases. The CDR3 covers 13 residues. V shed 10 bases, J shed 0 bases, and the junction held 4 bases outside the gene matches. The germline V gene has CDR1 MNHNS and CDR2 SASEGT. The CDR3 here is CAIGTGMNTEAFF. The CDR3 DNA sequence: TGTGCCATCGGGACAGGTATGAACACTGAAGCTTTCTTT.